This is a list of T cell receptor beta chains from one sample in a study of T-cell reconstitution after alpha-beta-depleted transplantation in children. TCRdb passed the PCR reads through MiXCR, listing each CDR3 protein once. Among around 200,000 distinct CDR3 sequences listed, 6% to 7% were seen once. Sequencing used PBMCs from the stem cell graft donor, obtained from the stem cell graft. These receptor sequences come from a human donor who donated a stem cell graft to a child with Wiskott-Aldrich syndrome. The CDR3 runs from the conserved cysteine through the conserved F or W. The order of the fields is clone size, D gene, J gene, V gene, CDR3 protein, CDR3 DNA. D genes are given only for firm matches. Clone size appears in some rows only: once, few, many, or a class for an expanded clone.

clone size: many
D gene: TRBD1
J gene: TRBJ2-1
V gene: TRBV11-2
CDR3 protein: CASSRGQGANEQFF
CDR3 DNA: TGTGCCAGCAGCCGAGGACAGGGTGCCAATGAGCAGTTCTTC

clone size: many
D gene: -
J gene: TRBJ2-1
V gene: TRBV7-2
CDR3 protein: CASSLTTFYNEQFF
CDR3 DNA: TGTGCCAGCAGCTTAACGACCTTCTACAATGAGCAGTTCTTC

clone size: few
D gene: -
J gene: TRBJ2-4
V gene: TRBV7-8
CDR3 protein: CASSLEIWGAINIQYF
CDR3 DNA: TGTGCCAGCAGCTTAGAGATCTGGGGGGCGATAAACATTCAGTACTTC

clone size: -
D gene: TRBD2
J gene: TRBJ2-7
V gene: TRBV5-1
CDR3 protein: CASSSGVAGASEQYF
CDR3 DNA: TGCGCCAGCAGCTCAGGAGTAGCGGGAGCCTCCGAGCAGTACTTC

clone size: many
D gene: TRBD1
J gene: TRBJ2-1
V gene: TRBV7-9
CDR3 protein: CASAPGQGHNEQFF
CDR3 DNA: TGTGCCAGTGCTCCGGGACAGGGCCACAATGAGCAGTTCTTC

clone size: many
D gene: -
J gene: TRBJ1-2
V gene: TRBV4-2
CDR3 protein: CASSPLEGNYGYTF
CDR3 DNA: TGTGCCAGCAGCCCCCTTGAGGGGAACTATGGCTACACCTTC

clone size: many
D gene: TRBD1
J gene: TRBJ2-5
V gene: TRBV6-5
CDR3 protein: CASSYPGQRSGETQYF
CDR3 DNA: TGTGCCAGCAGTTACCCGGGACAGCGCTCCGGCGAGACCCAGTACTTC

clone size: many
D gene: -
J gene: TRBJ2-5
V gene: TRBV29-1
CDR3 protein: CSVVRIQETQYF
CDR3 DNA: TGCAGCGTTGTCAGGATACAAGAGACCCAGTACTTC

clone size: many
D gene: TRBD1
J gene: TRBJ2-7
V gene: TRBV5-8
CDR3 protein: CASTVGQGLYEQYF
CDR3 DNA: TGTGCCAGCACCGTGGGACAGGGACTCTACGAGCAGTACTTC

clone size: few
D gene: -
J gene: TRBJ2-3
V gene: TRBV3-1
CDR3 protein: CASSLGFGSTDTQYF
CDR3 DNA: TGTGCCAGCAGCCTGGGTTTCGGCTCCACAGATACGCAGTATTTT

clone size: many
D gene: -
J gene: TRBJ1-5
V gene: TRBV12-3/TRBV12-4
CDR3 protein: CASRRDGDQPQHF
CDR3 DNA: TGTGCCAGCAGGCGGGATGGGGATCAGCCCCAGCATTTT

clone size: many
D gene: TRBD1
J gene: TRBJ1-6
V gene: TRBV12-3/TRBV12-4
CDR3 protein: CASSPGQGLPNSPLHF
CDR3 DNA: TGTGCCAGCAGTCCGGGACAGGGCTTACCTAATTCACCCCTCCACTTT

clone size: -
D gene: TRBD2
J gene: TRBJ2-5
V gene: TRBV15
CDR3 protein: CATSRVIGGGHQETQYF
CDR3 DNA: TGTGCCACCAGCAGAGTTATTGGCGGGGGGCACCAAGAGACCCAGTACTTC

clone size: many
D gene: -
J gene: TRBJ1-1
V gene: TRBV5-1
CDR3 protein: CASSWSSNTEAFF
CDR3 DNA: TGCGCCAGCAGCTGGAGTAGTAACACTGAAGCTTTCTTT

clone size: -
D gene: -
J gene: TRBJ1-6
V gene: TRBV7-6
CDR3 protein: CASSLVPPGAVLESPLHF
CDR3 DNA: TGTGCCAGCAGCTTAGTTCCCCCGGGGGCCGTTTTGGAGTCACCCCTCCACTTT

clone size: many
D gene: TRBD1
J gene: TRBJ2-3
V gene: TRBV12-3/TRBV12-4
CDR3 protein: CASTPLLGQGYDTQYF
CDR3 DNA: TGTGCCAGCACCCCCCTCTTGGGACAGGGATACGATACGCAGTATTTT

clone size: many
D gene: -
J gene: TRBJ2-3
V gene: TRBV10-3
CDR3 protein: CAIAGRTDTQYF
CDR3 DNA: TGTGCCATCGCGGGGCGCACAGATACGCAGTATTTT

clone size: -
D gene: -
J gene: TRBJ1-1
V gene: TRBV5-4
CDR3 protein: CASSPGGFTEAFF
CDR3 DNA: TGTGCCAGCAGCCCTGGAGGGTTCACTGAAGCTTTCTTT

clone size: many
D gene: -
J gene: TRBJ1-1
V gene: TRBV6-5
CDR3 protein: CASSYLQNTEAFF
CDR3 DNA: TGTGCCAGCAGTTACCTCCAGAACACTGAAGCTTTCTTT

clone size: many
D gene: TRBD1
J gene: TRBJ2-3
V gene: TRBV5-1
CDR3 protein: CASSHGQDTSTDTQYF
CDR3 DNA: TGCGCCAGCAGCCACGGACAGGACACTAGCACAGATACGCAGTATTTT

clone size: few
D gene: TRBD2
J gene: TRBJ2-3
V gene: TRBV5-1
CDR3 protein: CASSPGLAGASTDTQYF
CDR3 DNA: TGCGCCAGCAGCCCGGGACTAGCGGGGGCTAGCACAGATACGCAGTATTTT

clone size: few
D gene: -
J gene: TRBJ1-5
V gene: TRBV12-3/TRBV12-4
CDR3 protein: CASSFRPTSNQPQHF
CDR3 DNA: TGTGCCAGCAGTTTCCGACCGACTAGCAATCAGCCCCAGCATTTT

clone size: many
D gene: TRBD1
J gene: TRBJ2-6
V gene: TRBV10-3
CDR3 protein: CAISKGQSSGANVLTF
CDR3 DNA: TGTGCCATCAGTAAGGGACAGAGCTCTGGGGCCAACGTCCTGACTTTC

clone size: many
D gene: -
J gene: TRBJ2-1
V gene: TRBV6-5
CDR3 protein: CASSYLPTDYNEQFF
CDR3 DNA: TGTGCCAGCAGTTATCTTCCCACGGACTACAATGAGCAGTTCTTC

clone size: many
D gene: TRBD1
J gene: TRBJ2-5
V gene: TRBV5-1
CDR3 protein: CASSFLITGTGIQETQYF
CDR3 DNA: TGCGCCAGCAGTTTTCTCATAACCGGGACAGGAATTCAAGAGACCCAGTACTTC

clone size: many
D gene: -
J gene: TRBJ2-2
V gene: TRBV18
CDR3 protein: CASSPTRNTGELFF
CDR3 DNA: TGTGCCAGCTCACCAACAAGGAACACCGGGGAGCTGTTTTTT

clone size: -
D gene: -
J gene: TRBJ2-1
V gene: TRBV7-2
CDR3 protein: CASSLGRSPNEQFF
CDR3 DNA: TGTGCCAGCAGCTTAGGGCGTAGTCCCAATGAGCAGTTCTTC

clone size: many
D gene: TRBD2
J gene: TRBJ2-5
V gene: TRBV20-1
CDR3 protein: CSAQRGPQETQYF
CDR3 DNA: TGCAGTGCTCAGCGGGGGCCCCAAGAGACCCAGTACTTC

clone size: once
D gene: -
J gene: TRBJ2-7
V gene: TRBV25-1
CDR3 protein: CASSKSAFANYEQYF
CDR3 DNA: TGTGCCAGCAGTAAATCGGCCTTTGCCAACTACGAGCAGTACTTC

clone size: -
D gene: -
J gene: TRBJ1-5
V gene: TRBV20-1
CDR3 protein: CSVRDSPHIPGKSLSNQPQHF
CDR3 DNA: TGCAGTGTTAGAGATTCTCCCCATATACCAGGGAAATCTTTGAGCAATCAGCCCCAGCATTTT

clone size: many
D gene: TRBD1
J gene: TRBJ1-2
V gene: TRBV20-1
CDR3 protein: CSASRDRGYYGYTF
CDR3 DNA: TGCAGTGCTAGCCGGGACAGGGGATACTATGGCTACACCTTC